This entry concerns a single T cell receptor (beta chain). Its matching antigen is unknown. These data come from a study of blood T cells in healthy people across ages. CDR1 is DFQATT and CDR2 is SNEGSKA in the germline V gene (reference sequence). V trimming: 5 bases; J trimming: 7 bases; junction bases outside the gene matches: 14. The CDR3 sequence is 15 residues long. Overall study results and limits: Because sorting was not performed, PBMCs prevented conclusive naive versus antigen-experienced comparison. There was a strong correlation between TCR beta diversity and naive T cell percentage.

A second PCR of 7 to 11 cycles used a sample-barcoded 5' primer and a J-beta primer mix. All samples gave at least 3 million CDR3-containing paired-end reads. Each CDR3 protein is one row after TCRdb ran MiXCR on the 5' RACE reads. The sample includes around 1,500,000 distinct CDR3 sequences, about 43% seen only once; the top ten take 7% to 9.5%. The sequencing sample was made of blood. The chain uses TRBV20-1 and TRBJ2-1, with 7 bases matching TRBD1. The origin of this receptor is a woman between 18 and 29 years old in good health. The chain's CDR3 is CSAGYPGQPRNEQFF. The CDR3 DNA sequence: TGCAGTGCTGGGTACCCGGGACAGCCTAGAAATGAGCAGTTCTTC.